The present TCR beta chain was sequenced within a study of control samples from healthy donors and cancer patients. The CDR3 contains 16 residues. The V gene's germline CDR1 is SGHTA and CDR2 FQGNSA. V lost 2 bases and J 7 bases, leaving 15 bases between the germline ends. The repertoire was sequenced with immunoSEQ multiplex PCR; TCRdb's copy has only in-frame clones and lacks some. The sample data list about 190,000 clones. The chain uses TRBV7-2 and TRBJ1-6; D unresolved. The TCR originated in a woman in her 30s in good health. The specimen sequenced was blood. CDR3 region: CASSLSAGGPNSPLHF. CDR3 DNA sequence: TGTGCCAGCAGCTTAAGTGCGGGAGGTCCAAATTCACCCCTCCACTTT.